Presented here are 17 T cell receptor beta chains from one specimen sequenced in a study of CD8 T cells in Susac syndrome (dated by TCRdb to between 2017 and 2020). Library construction relied on the immunoSEQ multiplex PCR assay. RNA was extracted using the RNeasy kit, and about 0.5 to 1 ug of the RNA was reverse transcribed with random hexamers. In-frame beta chains were kept once TCRdb had trimmed the public reads at Q25 with fastp and called clones with MiXCR. Every entry covers one CDR3 protein and lists the most common genes and DNA from its rows. The sample yields about 210,000 distinct CDR3 sequences; about 94% were counted once. The ten largest make up 0.095% to 0.12% of the sample. The specimen was CD4+ T cells from PBMCs. Receptors were obtained from a human donor in good health.

The gene calls are TRBV4-2 and TRBJ2-7, with TRBD2 matching over 9 bases. CDR1 is LGHNA, CDR2 YNFKEQ, per germline. The CDR3 covers 21 residues. The V gene end was trimmed by 8 bases and the J gene end by 7 bases; junction bases not matched to a gene: 33. The CDR3 coding sequence is TGTGCCAGCCGGGGGAGCCGCCAGAGGACTAGCGATTCCCCTTCTTTCGGGGAGCAGTACGTC. Its protein product is CASRGSRQRTSDSPSFGEQYV.

This clonotype was counted once. The chain combines TRBV29-1 with TRBJ2-3; a possible D gene is TRBD2 (6 bases). CDR3 length: 14 residues. Trimming took 8 bases from V and 3 from J, leaving 18 bases between them. The germline V gene has CDR1 SQVTM and CDR2 ANQGSEA. The CDR3 is CSQTTHRGTDTQYF. The CDR3 DNA is TGCAGCCAAACGACACATCGGGGGACAGATACGCAGTATTTT.

The rearrangement uses TRBV4-1 and TRBJ2-6, with D hard to call. The CDR3 sequence is 19 residues long. The V end lost 4 bases, the J end lost 0 bases, and 19 bases lay between the germline ends. Germline assignment: CDR1 MGHRA and CDR2 YSYEKL. The CDR3 coding sequence is TGCGCCAGCAGCCGCCCGCAGGACGGACCCTTCTCTGGGGCCAACGTCCTGACTTTC. Protein product: CASSRPQDGPFSGANVLTF.

V gene TRBV5-4 combines with J gene TRBJ2-2; D is undetermined. This CDR3 is built from 16 residues. CDR1 is SGHNT and CDR2 is YYREEE in the germline V gene (reference sequence). Trimming removed 2 bases at V and 1 base at J, with 12 bases between. CDR3 sequence reads: CASSLARRVNTGELFF. As DNA, the CDR3 is TGTGCCAGCAGCTTAGCGAGACGGGTGAACACCGGGGAGCTGTTTTTT. The full variable domain, rest sourced from reference TRBV5-4 and TRBJ2-2, is ETGVTQSPTHLIKTRGQQVTLRCSSQSGHNTVSWYQQALGQGPQFIFQYYREEENGRGNFPPRFSGLQFPNYSSELNVNALELDDSALYLCASSLARRVNTGELFFGEGSRLTVL.

The rearrangement joins TRBV10-3 to TRBJ2-6, with a tentative D call TRBD1 (6 bases). Per germline, CDR1 ENHRY and CDR2 SYGVKD. The CDR3 sequence is 14 residues long. V lost 10 bases to trimming and J lost 2 bases, with 12 bases between them. Written as DNA, the CDR3 is TGTGCCACAAGGACAGACCCTGGGGCCAACGTCCTGACTTTC. Translated: CATRTDPGANVLTF.

The chain uses TRBV7-2 and TRBJ2-3; TRBD2 agrees at 10 bases. The CDR3 extends over 17 amino acids. J was trimmed by 5 bases and V by 5 bases; bases with no gene match: 13. CDR1 is SGHTA and CDR2 is FQGNSA in the germline V gene. The CDR3 protein is CASSPTWTSGREDTQYF. CDR3 in DNA: TGTGCCAGCAGCCCGACCTGGACTAGCGGCAGGGAAGATACGCAGTATTTT.

The chain carries TRBV18 and TRBJ2-5; weak D call: TRBD1 (5 bases). The V gene lost 1 base and the J gene lost 2 bases, with 14 bases spanning the gap. The CDR3 length is 16 residues. From germline, CDR1 is KGHSH and CDR2 LQKENI. CDR3 sequence reads: CASSPLRTRNQETQYF. The CDR3 nucleotides are TGTGCCAGCTCACCACTGCGGACAAGGAATCAAGAGACCCAGTACTTC.

The chain links TRBV2 to TRBJ1-1; TRBD1 might be the D (5 bases). V lost 8 bases and J 3 bases, leaving 16 bases between the germline ends. The CDR3 consists of 14 residues. Germline CDR1 reads SNHLY; CDR2 reads FYNNEI. CDR3 sequence: CASVRRGRDTEAFF. The CDR3 nucleotides read TGTGCCAGCGTGAGAAGGGGAAGAGACACTGAAGCTTTCTTT.

The chain couples TRBV12-3 or TRBV12-4 to TRBJ1-6, with unresolved D. CDR3 length: 14 amino acids. Trimming took 2 bases from V and 5 from J, leaving 7 bases between them. The chain's CDR3 is CASSLMGDNSPLHF. The CDR3 DNA sequence: TGTGCCAGCAGTTTAATGGGTGATAATTCACCCCTCCACTTT.

The J gene is TRBJ2-3, the V gene TRBV6-1; no clear D. The CDR3 is made up of 11 amino acids. The V end was cut by 2 bases, the J end by 5 bases, with 2 bases between. Germline CDR1 MNHNS, CDR2 SASEGT. The CDR3 here is CASSELDTQYF. CDR3 coding DNA: TGTGCCAGCAGTGAATTAGATACGCAGTATTTT.

This chain joins TRBV5-1 and TRBJ2-2; D not resolved. Looked up from germline, CDR1 is SGHRS and CDR2 is YFSETQ. This CDR3 contains 14 residues. V shed 4 bases and J shed 4 bases, with 11 bases lying between them. CDR3 in amino acids: CASSLKGSTGELFF. The CDR3 coding sequence is TGCGCCAGCAGCCTCAAGGGATCCACCGGGGAGCTGTTTTTT.

The CDR3 sequence: CASSGTTDTQYF. For the CDR3, the DNA is TGTGCCAGCAGTGGGACGACAGATACGCAGTATTTT. This chain links TRBV28 with TRBJ2-3; tentatively, D is TRBD1 or TRBD2 (5 bases each). CDR1 is MDHEN and CDR2 is SYDVKM in the germline V gene. The CDR3 is made up of 12 amino acids. Trimming removed 5 bases from V and 3 bases from J, with 6 bases in between.

The chain has TRBV19 and TRBJ2-3; D is unclear. The germline V gene encodes CDR1 LNHDA and CDR2 SQIVND (reference sequence). The length of the CDR3 is 14 residues. The V gene lost 4 bases and the J gene lost 0 bases, with 8 bases spanning the gap. The CDR3 is CASSTPVSTDTQYF. CDR3 nucleotide sequence: TGTGCCAGTAGTACCCCTGTTAGCACAGATACGCAGTATTTT.

CDR3 residues: CASSQGVQIYSYNEQFF. DNA for the CDR3: TGTGCCAGCAGCCAAGGAGTGCAGATCTACTCCTACAATGAGCAGTTCTTC. The chain recombines TRBV14 with TRBJ2-1; no clear D gene. This CDR3 is built from 17 residues. The germline CDR1 and CDR2 sequences are SGHDN and FVKESK. V was shortened by 1 base and J by 0 bases, with 13 bases between the two germline ends.

The chain combines TRBV12-3 or TRBV12-4 with TRBJ2-3; D gene ambiguous. V was cut by 6 bases and J by 0 bases, with 16 bases left in between. The CDR3 covers 16 residues. CDR3 DNA sequence: TGTGCCAGCAGCCCGATGGTCGGTGGAAGCACAGATACGCAGTATTTT. Its protein is CASSPMVGGSTDTQYF.

The chain carries TRBV27 and TRBJ2-7, with 10 positions matching TRBD1. V was pared by 5 bases and J by 6 bases, with 10 bases of the junction left unmatched. This CDR3 spans 15 amino acids. Per germline, CDR1 MNHEY and CDR2 SMNVEV (reference sequence). CDR3: CASSHPGTGAREQYF. The DNA for the CDR3 is TGTGCCAGCAGTCACCCCGGGACAGGGGCCCGCGAGCAGTACTTC.

The chain combines TRBV20-1 with TRBJ2-3; 8 nucleotides agree with TRBD2. V lost 5 bases, J lost 2 bases, and 6 bases stayed unmatched. The germline CDR1 and CDR2 sequences are DFQATT and SNEGSKA (reference sequence). CDR3 length equals 14 residues. The CDR3 spells CSAPRGGHTDTQYF. The CDR3 DNA sequence: TGCAGTGCTCCCCGCGGGGGGCACACAGATACGCAGTATTTT.